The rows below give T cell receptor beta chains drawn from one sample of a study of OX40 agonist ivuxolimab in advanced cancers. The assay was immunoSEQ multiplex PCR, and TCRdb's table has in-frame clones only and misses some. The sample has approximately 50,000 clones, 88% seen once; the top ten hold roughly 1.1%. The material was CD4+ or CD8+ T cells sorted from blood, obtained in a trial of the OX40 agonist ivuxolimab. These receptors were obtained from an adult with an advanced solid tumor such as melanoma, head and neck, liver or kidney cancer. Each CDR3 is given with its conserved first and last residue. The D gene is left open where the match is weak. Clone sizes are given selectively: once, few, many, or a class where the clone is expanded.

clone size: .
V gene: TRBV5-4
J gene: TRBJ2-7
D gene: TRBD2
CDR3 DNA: TGTGCCAGCAGCTCTCCCCCGGCAGCGGGAGCCCACGAGCAGTACTTC
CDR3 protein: CASSSPPAAGAHEQYF

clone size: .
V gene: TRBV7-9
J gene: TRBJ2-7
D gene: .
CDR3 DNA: .
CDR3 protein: CASSLDLAQAEQYF

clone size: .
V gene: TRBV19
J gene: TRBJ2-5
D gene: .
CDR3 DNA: TGTGCCAGTAGTACCCGGGGCGGCAAAGAGACCCAGTACTTC
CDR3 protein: CASSTRGGKETQYF

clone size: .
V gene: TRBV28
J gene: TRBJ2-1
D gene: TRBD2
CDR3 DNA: TGTGCCAGCACTTCGGGGGGGGACCGGAGCTCCTACAATGAGCAGTTCTTC
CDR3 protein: CASTSGGDRSSYNEQFF

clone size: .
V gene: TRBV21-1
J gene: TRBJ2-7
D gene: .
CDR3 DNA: TGTGCCAGCAGCAAAGTGGGGACAGGGGGCCCCACCTACGAGCAGTACTTC
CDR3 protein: CASSKVGTGGPTYEQYF

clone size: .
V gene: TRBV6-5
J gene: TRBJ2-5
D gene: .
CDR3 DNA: TGTGCCAGCACCGAGATTGTGGGGGCACAAGAGACCCAGTACTTC
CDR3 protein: CASTEIVGAQETQYF

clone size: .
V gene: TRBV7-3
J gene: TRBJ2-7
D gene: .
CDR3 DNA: TGTGCCAGCAGCTTAGGAGCTAGCGAAATCTACGAGCAGTACTTC
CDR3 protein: CASSLGASEIYEQYF

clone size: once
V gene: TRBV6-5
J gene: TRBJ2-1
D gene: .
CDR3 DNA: TGTGCCAGCAGTGGGGGGCGAGGGCAGGACAATGAGCAGTTCTTC
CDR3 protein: CASSGGRGQDNEQFF

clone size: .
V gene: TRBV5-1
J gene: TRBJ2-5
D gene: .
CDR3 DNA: TGCGCCAGCAGCTTGGACGGGAATCAAGAGACCCAGTACTTC
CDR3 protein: CASSLDGNQETQYF

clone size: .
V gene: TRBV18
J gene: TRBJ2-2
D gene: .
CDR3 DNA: TGTGCCAGCTCACCATTCTGGGAGAACACCGGGGAGCTGTTTTTT
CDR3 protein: CASSPFWENTGELFF

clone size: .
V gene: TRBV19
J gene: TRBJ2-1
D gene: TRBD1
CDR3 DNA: TGTGCCAGTAATCGACAGGGGGCCGGATCCGTAGAGCAGTTCTTC
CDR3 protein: CASNRQGAGSVEQFF

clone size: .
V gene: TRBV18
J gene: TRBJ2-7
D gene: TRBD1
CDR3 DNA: TGTGCCAGCTCAGTACGACAGGGGGCTCTGCACGAGCAGTACTTC
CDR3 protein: CASSVRQGALHEQYF

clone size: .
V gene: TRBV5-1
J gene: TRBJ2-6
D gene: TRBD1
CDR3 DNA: TGCGCCAGCAGCTCGACAGGGAGTGGGGCCAACGTCCTGACTTTC
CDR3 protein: CASSSTGSGANVLTF

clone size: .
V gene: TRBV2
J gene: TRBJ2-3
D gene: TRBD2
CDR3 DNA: TGTGCCAGCACCGGGAGGGCGGGTGGCACCACAGATACGCAGTATTTT
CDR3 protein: CASTGRAGGTTDTQYF

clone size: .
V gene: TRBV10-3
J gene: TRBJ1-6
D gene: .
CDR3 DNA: TGTGCCATCAGTGAGCTACAAGAGGGCCCCCTCCACTTT
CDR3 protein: CAISELQEGPLHF

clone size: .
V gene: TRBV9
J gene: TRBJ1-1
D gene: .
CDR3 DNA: TGTGCCAGCAGCCCCCAAACAGAGAACACTGAAGCTTTCTTT
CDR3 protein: CASSPQTENTEAFF

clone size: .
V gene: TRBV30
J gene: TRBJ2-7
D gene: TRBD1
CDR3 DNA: TGTGCCTGGAACAGGGGACGCCCCTACGAGCAGTACTTC
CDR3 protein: CAWNRGRPYEQYF

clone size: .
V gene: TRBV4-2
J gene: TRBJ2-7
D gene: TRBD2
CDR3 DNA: TGTGCCAGCAGCCAAGTGCTAGCGGGAGACGAGCAGTACTTC
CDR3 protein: CASSQVLAGDEQYF

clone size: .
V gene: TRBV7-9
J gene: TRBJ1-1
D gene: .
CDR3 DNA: TGTGCCAGCAGCTTAATCCCGGTGAGGACTGAAGCTTTCTTT
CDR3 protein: CASSLIPVRTEAFF

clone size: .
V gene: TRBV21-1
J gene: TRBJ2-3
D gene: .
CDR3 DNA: TGTGCCAGCAACCTACAGGGGGCCGGGGATACGCAGTATTTT
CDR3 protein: CASNLQGAGDTQYF

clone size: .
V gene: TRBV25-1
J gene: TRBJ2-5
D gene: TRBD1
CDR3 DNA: TGTGCCAGCAGTAGACAGGGGAATTTTCTAGAGACCCAGTACTTC
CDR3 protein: CASSRQGNFLETQYF

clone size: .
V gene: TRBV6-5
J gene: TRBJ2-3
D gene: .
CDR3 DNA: TGTGCCAGCAGTTACCGGGACAACACAGATACGCAGTATTTT
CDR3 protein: CASSYRDNTDTQYF

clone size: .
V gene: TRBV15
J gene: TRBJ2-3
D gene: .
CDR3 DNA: TGTGCCACCAGCAGAGGGAAAGTTACGGATACGCAGTATTTT
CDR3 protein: CATSRGKVTDTQYF

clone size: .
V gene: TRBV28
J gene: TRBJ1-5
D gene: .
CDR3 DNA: TGTGCCAGCATGATGGGCAATCAGCCCCAGCATTTT
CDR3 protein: CASMMGNQPQHF

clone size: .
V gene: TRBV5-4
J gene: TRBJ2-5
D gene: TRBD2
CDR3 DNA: TGTGCCAGCAGCCCGAGAGGGAGGGAGGGGAAGGAGACCCAGTACTTC
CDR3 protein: CASSPRGREGKETQYF

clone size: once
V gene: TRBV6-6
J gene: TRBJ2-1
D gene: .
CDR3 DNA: TGTGCCAGCAGTTACTCATTCGGCAATGAGCAGTTCTTC
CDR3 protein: CASSYSFGNEQFF

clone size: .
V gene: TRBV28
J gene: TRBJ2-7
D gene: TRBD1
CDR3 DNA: TGTGCCAGCAAAACCCAGGGGGCAAGCTCCTACGAGCAGTACTTC
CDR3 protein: CASKTQGASSYEQYF

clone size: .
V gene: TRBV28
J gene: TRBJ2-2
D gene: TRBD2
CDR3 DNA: TGTGCCAGCAGTTTACTCGGGAGGAAGAACACCGGGGAGCTGTTTTTT
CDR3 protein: CASSLLGRKNTGELFF

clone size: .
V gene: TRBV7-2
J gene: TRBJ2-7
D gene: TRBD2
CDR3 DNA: TGTGCCAGCAGCCCGGGACTAGTGGGCGAGCAGTACTTC
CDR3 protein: CASSPGLVGEQYF

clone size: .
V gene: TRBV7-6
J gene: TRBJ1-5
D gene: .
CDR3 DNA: TGTGCCAGCAGCTTAGAAATGAAAGACCAGCCCCAGCATTTT
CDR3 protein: CASSLEMKDQPQHF

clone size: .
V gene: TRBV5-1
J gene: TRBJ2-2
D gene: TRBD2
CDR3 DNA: TGCGCCAGCAGCGTCGGACAGGGACTAGCGGGAGACGGGGAGCTGTTTTTT
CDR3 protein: CASSVGQGLAGDGELFF

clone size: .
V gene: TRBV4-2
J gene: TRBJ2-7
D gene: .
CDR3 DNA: TGTGCCAGCAGCCAAAACCCGGGACAATCCTACGAGCAGTACTTC
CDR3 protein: CASSQNPGQSYEQYF

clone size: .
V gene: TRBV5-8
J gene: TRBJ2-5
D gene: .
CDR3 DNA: TGTGCCAGCAGCTTGGCGCTCTACCGGTCCCAAGAGACCCAGTACTTC
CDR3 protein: CASSLALYRSQETQYF

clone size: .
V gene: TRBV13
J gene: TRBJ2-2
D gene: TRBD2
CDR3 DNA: TGTGCCAGCAGCCGTCAGACTAGCGGGAGTGGCGGGGAGCTGTTTTTT
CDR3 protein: CASSRQTSGSGGELFF

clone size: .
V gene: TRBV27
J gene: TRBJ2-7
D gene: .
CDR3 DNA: TGTGCCAGCAGTTTCAATCAGGGCCCCTACGAGCAGTACTTC
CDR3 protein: CASSFNQGPYEQYF

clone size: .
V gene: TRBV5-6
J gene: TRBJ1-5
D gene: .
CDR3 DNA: TGTGCCAGCAGCTTGTTCGGGGGGAATCAGCCCCAGCATTTT
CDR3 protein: CASSLFGGNQPQHF

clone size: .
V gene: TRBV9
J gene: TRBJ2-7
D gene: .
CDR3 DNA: TGTGCCAGCAGCCCCCCCCCACCGATTCTATCCTACGAGCAGTACTTC
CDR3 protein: CASSPPPPILSYEQYF

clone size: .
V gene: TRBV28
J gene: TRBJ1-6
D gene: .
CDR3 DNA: TGTGCCAGCAAACATGGGGGACACATCGAATATAATTCACCCCTCCACTTT
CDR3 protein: CASKHGGHIEYNSPLHF

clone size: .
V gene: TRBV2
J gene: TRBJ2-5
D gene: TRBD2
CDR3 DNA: TGTGCCAGCAGCAAAATGGCGGGAGTACAAGAGACCCAGTACTTC
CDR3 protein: CASSKMAGVQETQYF

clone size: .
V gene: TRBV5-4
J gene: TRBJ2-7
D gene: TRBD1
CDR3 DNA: TGTGCCAGCAGCCCCCCGGGACAGCAAGACTACGAGCAGTACTTC
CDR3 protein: CASSPPGQQDYEQYF

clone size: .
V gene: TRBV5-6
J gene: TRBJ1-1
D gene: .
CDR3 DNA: TGTGCCAGCAGCTCCGGGAGAGGAGCTGAAGCTTTCTTT
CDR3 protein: CASSSGRGAEAFF

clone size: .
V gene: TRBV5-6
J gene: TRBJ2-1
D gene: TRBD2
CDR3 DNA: TGTGCCAGCAGCCCCGGACTAGCGCAATACAATGAGCAGTTCTTC
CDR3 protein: CASSPGLAQYNEQFF

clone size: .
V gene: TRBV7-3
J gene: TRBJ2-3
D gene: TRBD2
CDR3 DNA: TGTGCCAGCAGTCTGGCGGGAGTGGGCACAGATACGCAGTATTTT
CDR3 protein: CASSLAGVGTDTQYF

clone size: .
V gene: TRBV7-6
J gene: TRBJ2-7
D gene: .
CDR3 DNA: TGTGCCAGCAGCAGGGGCCCCATGATAGGCGAGCAGTACTTC
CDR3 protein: CASSRGPMIGEQYF

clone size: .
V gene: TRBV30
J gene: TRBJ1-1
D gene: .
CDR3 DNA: TGTGCCTGGGCCGGGCTCAGGGCGAACACTGAAGCTTTCTTT
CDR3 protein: CAWAGLRANTEAFF

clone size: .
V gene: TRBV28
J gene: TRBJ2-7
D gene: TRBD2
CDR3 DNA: TGTGCCAGCAGTCGGGTAGGGACTAGCTCCTACGAGCAGTACTTC
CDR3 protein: CASSRVGTSSYEQYF

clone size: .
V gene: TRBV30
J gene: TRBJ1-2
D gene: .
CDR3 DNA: TGTGCCTCCATGGGTCGGAGAGCTAACTATGGCTACACCTTC
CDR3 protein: CASMGRRANYGYTF

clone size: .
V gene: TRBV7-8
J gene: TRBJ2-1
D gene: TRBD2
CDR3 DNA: TGTGCCAGCAGCCAGAGCGGGAGTTATCGATATGAGCAGTTCTTC
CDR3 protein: CASSQSGSYRYEQFF

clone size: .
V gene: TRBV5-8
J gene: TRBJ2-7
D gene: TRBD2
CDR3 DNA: TGTGCCAGCAGCTCGCTTAGGACTAGCGGGAGGGACCACGAGCAGTACTTC
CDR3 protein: CASSSLRTSGRDHEQYF

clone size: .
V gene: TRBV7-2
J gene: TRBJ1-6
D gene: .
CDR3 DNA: TGTGCCAGCAGCCCCTCGGGCCCCTCATATTCACCCCTCCACTTT
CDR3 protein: CASSPSGPSYSPLHF

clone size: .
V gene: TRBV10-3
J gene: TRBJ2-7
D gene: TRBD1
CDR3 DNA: TGTGCCATCGCCGGGACAGAGACCTACGAGCAGTACTTC
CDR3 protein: CAIAGTETYEQYF

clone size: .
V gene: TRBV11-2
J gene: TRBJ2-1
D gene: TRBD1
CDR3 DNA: TGTGCCAGCAGTTATACAGGGGGAAGTGAGCAGTTCTTC
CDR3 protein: CASSYTGGSEQFF

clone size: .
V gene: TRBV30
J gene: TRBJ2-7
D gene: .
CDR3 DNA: TGTGCCTGGAGAATAGCGGATAACTCTCGGGAGCAGTACTTC
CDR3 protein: CAWRIADNSREQYF

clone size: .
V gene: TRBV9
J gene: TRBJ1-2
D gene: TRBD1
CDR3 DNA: TGTGCCAGCAGCGTTCTTGACAGGGGAAGTCGGAACTATGGCTACACCTTC
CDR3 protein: CASSVLDRGSRNYGYTF

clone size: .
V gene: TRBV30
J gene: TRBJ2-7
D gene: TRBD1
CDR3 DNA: TGTGCCTGGAGTGGGGACAGCTTCTACGAGCAGTACTTC
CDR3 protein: CAWSGDSFYEQYF